This TCR beta chain is from a study of response to subunit inactivated influenza vaccine. There are a few counts of this clonotype. The antigen is undetermined. Overall study results and limits: Few new T cells, the authors suggested, are recruited by each seasonal influenza vaccination.

Trimming cost V 4 bases and J 2 bases; bases outside gene matches: 4. The CDR3 length is 15 residues. Germline CDR1 SGDLS, CDR2 YYNGEE. TCRdb recomputed calls from the RT-PCR reads with MiXCR, one row per CDR3 protein. The data show about 300,000 distinct CDR3 sequences, 20% to 25% seen once. Sequenced material: PBMCs from blood, taken 21 months after vaccination. The chain links TRBV9 to TRBJ2-7; 12 positions match TRBD2. This TCR was sampled from a man between 50 and 69 years old who received an inactivated influenza vaccine. The CDR3 region is CASSPGLAGTYEQYF. Here the CDR3 DNA reads TGTGCCAGCAGCCCCGGACTAGCGGGGACCTACGAGCAGTACTTC.